Below, one T cell receptor (beta chain) is given with its context. In germline, CDR1 is GTSNPN, CDR2 SVGIG (reference sequence). CDR3 length equals 13 residues. The V end lost 1 base, the J end lost 6 bases, and 9 bases lay between the germline ends. This specimen belongs to a study of blood T cell repertoires in COVID-19. Sequenced by immunoSEQ multiplex PCR; TCRdb stores in-frame clones only, minus some. The sample records a few hundred thousand clones, roughly 89% being singletons. The chain joins TRBV30 to TRBJ2-2, with D tentatively TRBD1 (6 bases). This TCR was sampled from a man aged 40-49 years who had recovered from COVID-19. Sequenced sample: PBMCs or T cells enriched from blood (not recorded which). The CDR3 DNA reads TGTGCCTGGAGTGAGGGGGATCCCGGGGAGCTGTTTTTT. Amino acid sequence: CAWSEGDPGELFF. Complete variable domain (other parts from reference TRBV30 and TRBJ2-2): SQTIHQWPATLVQPVGSPLSLECTVEGTSNPNLYWYRQAAGRGLQLLFYSVGIGQISSEVPQNLSASRPQDRQFILSSKKLLLSDSGFYLCAWSEGDPGELFFGEGSRLTVL.